This T cell receptor (beta chain) appears in the sequencing data of a study of cytomegalovirus exposure and HLA in healthy donors. Whole-study results and caveats: Listed as cytomegalovirus-associated were 150 to 200 TCR beta chains. The TCR clusters that emerged in the first cohort tended, a later analysis found, to co-occur in the 120 or so validation repertoires.

Details on this clone: The antigen remains undetermined.

Only in-frame clones appear in the TCRdb table, and some are missing; sequencing was by immunoSEQ multiplex PCR. The sample records some 240,000 clones, more than 75% being singletons. Sequencing input: PBMCs. This TCR derives from a woman in her late teens or twenties in good health and CMV-seropositive.

The CDR3 region is CASSLAQQNTEAFF. CDR3 bases: TGTGCCAGCAGCTTAGCACAGCAGAACACTGAAGCTTTCTTT. The gene calls are TRBV7-9 and TRBJ1-1; D is unresolved. Deletions cut 0 bases from V and 1 base from J, with 6 bases between. Germline assignment: CDR1 SEHNR and CDR2 FQNEAQ (reference sequence). The CDR3 is 14 amino acids.